This T cell receptor (beta chain) appears in the sequencing data of a study of early T cells in non-severe SARS-CoV-2 infection. About the research overall: Bulk RNA isolated from unsorted whole blood underwent sequencing; chains were not paired.

This clonotype was seen ten or more times. Its target is not known. V gave up 6 bases and J gave up 5 bases, with 10 bases separating them. CDR1 ENHRY and CDR2 SYGVKD come from the germline V gene. This CDR3 has 12 amino acids. Molecules of cDNA were individually given unique molecular identifiers that were attached to them. TCRdb recomputed calls from the 5' RACE reads with MiXCR, one row per CDR3 protein. The table records over 50,000 distinct CDR3 sequences, 8% to 10% of them present only once. The study, taken as a whole, reports: VDJdb-based annotation leaned toward anti-spike CD8 responses and missed private and CD4 specificities.

This chain joins TRBV10-3 and TRBJ2-5, with D unclear. Sequenced material: whole blood. This receptor was obtained from an adult who was a healthcare worker with PCR-confirmed SARS-CoV-2 infection or an uninfected control (not recorded which). The CDR3 DNA reads TGTGCCATCAGCCGAGATCCGGAGACCCAGTACTTC. Protein sequence: CAISRDPETQYF.